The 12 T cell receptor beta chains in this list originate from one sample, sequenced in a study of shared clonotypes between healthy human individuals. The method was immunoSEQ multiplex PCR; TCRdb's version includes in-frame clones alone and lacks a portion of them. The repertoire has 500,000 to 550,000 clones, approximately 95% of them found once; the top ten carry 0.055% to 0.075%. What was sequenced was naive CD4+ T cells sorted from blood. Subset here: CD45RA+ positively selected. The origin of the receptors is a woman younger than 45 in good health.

The CDR3 here is CASSLSRGVRETQYF. CDR3 coding DNA: TGTGCCAGCAGTCTCTCACGGGGGGTTCGAGAGACCCAGTACTTC. The chain links TRBV6-1 to TRBJ2-5; the match to TRBD2 covers 7 bases. This CDR3 is 15 amino acids long. Germline lookup yields CDR1 MNHNS and CDR2 SASEGT. Unmatched junction bases numbered 10, after V lost 5 bases and J lost 4 bases.

CDR3 coding DNA: TGTGCCAGCAGTGAAGCGCCTCCGGGACTAGCGGGCAATGAGCAGTTCTTC. It encodes CASSEAPPGLAGNEQFF. The chain has TRBV2 and TRBJ2-1; TRBD2 aligns across 12 bases. The CDR3 contains 17 residues. Trimming cost V 0 bases and J 6 bases; bases outside gene matches: 6. The germline CDR1 and CDR2 sequences are SNHLY and FYNNEI.

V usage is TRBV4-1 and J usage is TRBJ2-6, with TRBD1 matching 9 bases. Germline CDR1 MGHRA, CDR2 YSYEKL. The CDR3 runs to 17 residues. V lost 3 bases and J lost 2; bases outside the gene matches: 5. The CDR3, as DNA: TGCGCCAGCAGCCACCCCGGACAGGGGACTGGGGCCAACGTCCTGACTTTC. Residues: CASSHPGQGTGANVLTF.

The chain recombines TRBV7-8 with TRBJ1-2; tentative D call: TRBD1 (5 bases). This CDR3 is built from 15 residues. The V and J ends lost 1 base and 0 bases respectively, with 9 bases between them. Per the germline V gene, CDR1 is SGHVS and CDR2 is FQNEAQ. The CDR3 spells CASSLGGPTNYGYTF. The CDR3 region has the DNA TGTGCCAGCAGCTTAGGGGGCCCAACTAACTATGGCTACACCTTC. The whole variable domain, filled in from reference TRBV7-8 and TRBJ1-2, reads GAGVSQSPRYKVAKRGQDVALRCDPISGHVSLFWYQQALGQGPEFLTYFQNEAQLDKSGLPSDRFFAERPEGSVSTLKIQRTQQEDSAVYLCASSLGGPTNYGYTFGSGTRLTVV.

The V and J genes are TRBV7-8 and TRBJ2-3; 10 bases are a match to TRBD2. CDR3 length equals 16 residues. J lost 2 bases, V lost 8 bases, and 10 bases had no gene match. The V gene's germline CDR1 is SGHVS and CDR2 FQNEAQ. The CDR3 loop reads CASSKRLAGVTDTQYF. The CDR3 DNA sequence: TGTGCCAGCTCCAAGCGACTAGCGGGTGTCACAGATACGCAGTATTTT. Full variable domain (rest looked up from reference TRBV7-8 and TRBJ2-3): GAGVSQSPRYKVAKRGQDVALRCDPISGHVSLFWYQQALGQGPEFLTYFQNEAQLDKSGLPSDRFFAERPEGSVSTLKIQRTQQEDSAVYLCASSKRLAGVTDTQYFGPGTRLTVL.

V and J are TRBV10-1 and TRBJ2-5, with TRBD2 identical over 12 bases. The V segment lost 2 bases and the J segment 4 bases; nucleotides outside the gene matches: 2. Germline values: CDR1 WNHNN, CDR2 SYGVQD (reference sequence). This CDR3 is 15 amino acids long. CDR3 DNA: TGCGCCAGCAGTGAGGGGGGACTAGCGGGAGAGACCCAGTACTTC. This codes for CASSEGGLAGETQYF.

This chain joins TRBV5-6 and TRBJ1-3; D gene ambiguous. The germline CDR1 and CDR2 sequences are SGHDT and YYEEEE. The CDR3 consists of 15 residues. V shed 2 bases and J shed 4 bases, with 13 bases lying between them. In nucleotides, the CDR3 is TGTGCCAGCAGCTTCCTGGGAGCTATCGGAAACACCATATATTTT. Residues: CASSFLGAIGNTIYF. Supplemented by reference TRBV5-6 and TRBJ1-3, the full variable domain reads DAGVTQSPTHLIKTRGQQVTLRCSPKSGHDTVSWYQQALGQGPQFIFQYYEEEERQRGNFPDRFSGHQFPNYSSELNVNALLLGDSALYLCASSFLGAIGNTIYFGEGSWLTVV.

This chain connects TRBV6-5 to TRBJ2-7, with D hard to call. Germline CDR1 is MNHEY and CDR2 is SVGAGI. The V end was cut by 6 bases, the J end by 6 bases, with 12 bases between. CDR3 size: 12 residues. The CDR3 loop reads CASRSSGAEQYF. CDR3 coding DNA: TGTGCCAGCAGGTCGTCGGGCGCCGAGCAGTACTTC.

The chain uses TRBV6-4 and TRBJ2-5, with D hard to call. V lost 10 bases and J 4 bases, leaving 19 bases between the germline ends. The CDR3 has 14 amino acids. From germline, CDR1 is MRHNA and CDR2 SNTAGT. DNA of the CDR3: TGTGCCACCAAAGGACGTGGGCCCGGAGAGACCCAGTACTTC. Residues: CATKGRGPGETQYF.

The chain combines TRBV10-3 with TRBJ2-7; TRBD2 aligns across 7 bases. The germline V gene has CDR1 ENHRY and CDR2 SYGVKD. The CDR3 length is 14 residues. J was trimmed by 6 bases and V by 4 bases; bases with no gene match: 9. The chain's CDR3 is CAISVGEGSREQYF. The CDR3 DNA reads TGTGCCATCAGTGTGGGGGAGGGCAGTCGCGAGCAGTACTTC.

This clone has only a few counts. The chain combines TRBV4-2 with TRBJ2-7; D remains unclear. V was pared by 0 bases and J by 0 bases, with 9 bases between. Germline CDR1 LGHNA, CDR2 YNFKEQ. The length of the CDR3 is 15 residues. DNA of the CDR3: TGTGCCAGCAGCCAAGATTGGGGTCCCTCCTACGAGCAGTACTTC. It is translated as CASSQDWGPSYEQYF.

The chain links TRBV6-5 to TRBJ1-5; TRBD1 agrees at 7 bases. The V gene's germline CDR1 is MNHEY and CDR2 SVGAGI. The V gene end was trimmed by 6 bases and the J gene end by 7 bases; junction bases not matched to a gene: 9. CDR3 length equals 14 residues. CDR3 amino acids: CASRLNRGDQPQHF. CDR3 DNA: TGTGCCAGCAGACTCAACAGGGGCGACCAGCCCCAGCATTTT.